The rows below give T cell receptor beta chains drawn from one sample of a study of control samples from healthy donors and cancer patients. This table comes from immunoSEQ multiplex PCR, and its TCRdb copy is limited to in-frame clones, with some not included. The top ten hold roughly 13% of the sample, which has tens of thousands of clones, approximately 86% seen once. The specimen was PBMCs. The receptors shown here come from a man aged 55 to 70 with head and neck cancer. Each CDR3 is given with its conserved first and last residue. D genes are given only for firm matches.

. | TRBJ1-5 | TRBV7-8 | CASSRTLNQPQHF
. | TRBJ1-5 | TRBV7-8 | CASTESTSQTNQPQHF
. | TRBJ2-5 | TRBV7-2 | CASSLYAAQETQYF
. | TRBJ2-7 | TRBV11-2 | CASSASRGTYEQYF
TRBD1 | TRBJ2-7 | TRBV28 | CASSLLDRAHEQYF
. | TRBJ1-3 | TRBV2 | CASSALLGNTIYF
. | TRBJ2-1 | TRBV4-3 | CASSPLPASSYNEQFF
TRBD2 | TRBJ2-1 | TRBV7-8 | CASSLVAGGTYNEQFF
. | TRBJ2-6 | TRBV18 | CASSLRDLLPNVLTF
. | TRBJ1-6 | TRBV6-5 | CASSSRGPGRDSPLHF
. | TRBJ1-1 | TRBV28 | CASSEGGSKSEAFF
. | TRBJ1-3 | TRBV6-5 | CASSLGALGGNTIYF
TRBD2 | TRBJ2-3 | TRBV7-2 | CASSRQLAGTDTQYF
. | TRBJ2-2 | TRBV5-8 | CASSEANTGELFF
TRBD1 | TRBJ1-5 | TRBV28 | CASSSQGERSQPQHF
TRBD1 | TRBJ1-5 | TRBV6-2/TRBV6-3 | CASSYRQGGGNQPQHF
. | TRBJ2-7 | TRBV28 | CASGLYSQTGSYEQYF
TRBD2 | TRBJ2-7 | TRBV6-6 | CASSRGLAGPPYEQYF
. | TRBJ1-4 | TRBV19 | CASSIRARGGSGKLFF
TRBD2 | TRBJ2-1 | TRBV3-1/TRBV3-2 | CASSRLTSGLYNEQFF
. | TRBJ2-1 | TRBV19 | CASSIVRGNNNEQFF
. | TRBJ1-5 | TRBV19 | CASIGDGGDQPQHF
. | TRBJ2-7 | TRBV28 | CATGNRGSYEQYF